The next 32 T cell receptor beta chains were all read from a single sample in a study of T-cell memory formation after mild COVID-19 (dated by TCRdb to the early 2020s). The library was prepared using 5' RACE. Sequenced using an Illumina NovaSeq 6000. Using fastp trimming at Q25 and MiXCR clonotype assembly, TCRdb reanalyzed the public sequencing data and kept in-frame beta chains. CDR3 protein duplicates are merged, each entry listing the most common genes and DNA. The sample table lists hundreds of thousands of distinct CDR3 sequences, roughly 15% of them with a count of one. The ten largest make up about a fifth of the sample. The material sequenced was PBMCs or a T cell subset sorted from them (not recorded which). These TCRs come from a man between 18 and 35 years old who had mild COVID-19 (a few samples of this study predate the infection). The sample titles of this study are shuffled in the database, so cell type and time point are left out; the donor was told from shared clones.

This clonotype has ten or more counts. The chain uses TRBV20-1 and TRBJ2-5; TRBD2 aligns across 8 bases. Germline lookup yields CDR1 DFQATT and CDR2 SNEGSKA (reference sequence). Trimming took 6 bases from V and 4 from J; bases not matched to a gene: 13. The CDR3 contains 15 residues. In DNA form, the CDR3 reads TGCAGTGCGTCCCCGGGACTAGTGGCGCGAGAGACCCAGTACTTC. As protein: CSASPGLVARETQYF.

The chain recombines TRBV5-1 with TRBJ1-1; TRBD1 matches at 8 bases. The V segment lost 3 bases and the J segment 1 base; nucleotides outside the gene matches: 5. Germline V CDR1 and CDR2: SGHRS, YFSETQ. The CDR3 is 15 residues long. CDR3 nucleotides: TGCGCCAGCAGCTCCCAGGGGGCTTCGAACACTGAAGCTTTCTTT. This gives the protein CASSSQGASNTEAFF.

This clonotype came up many times. The genes are TRBV5-1 and TRBJ1-5; D uncertain. Looked up from germline, CDR1 is SGHRS and CDR2 is YFSETQ. This CDR3 has 14 residues. V lost 0 bases and J lost 7, with 11 bases in between. CDR3 sequence reads: CASSLDAERQPQHF. CDR3 DNA sequence: TGCGCCAGCAGCTTGGATGCCGAAAGGCAGCCCCAGCATTTT.

V and J are TRBV4-1 and TRBJ2-6, with a tentative D call TRBD2 (5 bases). The CDR3 is 19 residues long. From germline, CDR1 is MGHRA and CDR2 YSYEKL. The V and J ends lost 4 bases and 0 bases respectively, with 19 bases between them. The CDR3 nucleotides are TGCGCCAGCAGCCGTTCCCCCGTGAGGGCAAGCTCTGGGGCCAACGTCCTGACTTTC. As protein: CASSRSPVRASSGANVLTF.

The table lists this clonotype with many counts. The J gene is TRBJ2-3, the V gene TRBV7-8; TRBD1 matches at 8 bases. J lost 0 bases, V lost 5 bases, and 16 bases had no gene match. The CDR3 contains 19 residues. CDR1 and CDR2 from the germline V gene are SGHVS and FQNEAQ. DNA for the CDR3: TGTGCCAGCAGCCTAAGACCCGCCGGGACAGGCCCTAGCACAGATACGCAGTATTTT. This codes for CASSLRPAGTGPSTDTQYF.

The V call is TRBV12-3 or TRBV12-4, the J call TRBJ1-1, with D unresolved. This CDR3 spans 15 amino acids. Trimming shortened V by 3 bases and J by 5 bases, and 16 bases separated the two germline ends. In nucleotides, the CDR3 is TGTGCCAGCAGTTTGATCGAGGTACTTGGGACTGAAGCTTTCTTT. It yields the protein CASSLIEVLGTEAFF.

The CDR3 DNA reads TGCGCCAGCAGCTTGGAGGCCAGGGGAACAGATACGCAGTATTTT. It translates to CASSLEARGTDTQYF. The rearrangement joins TRBV5-1 to TRBJ2-3, with a weak D call TRBD1 (6 bases). The CDR3 sequence is 15 residues long. Trimming stripped 0 bases from V and 3 bases from J, with 11 bases between. Per the germline V gene, CDR1 is SGHRS and CDR2 is YFSETQ.

This clonotype was observed at least ten times. V and J are TRBV7-6 and TRBJ2-1; 9 bases are a match to TRBD2. J was trimmed by 5 bases and V by 1 base; bases with no gene match: 3. The CDR3 consists of 15 residues. The V gene's germline CDR1 is SGHVS and CDR2 FNYEAQ. The CDR3 DNA follows: TGTGCCAGCAGCTTAGGACTAGCGGACAACAATGAGCAGTTCTTC. Protein product: CASSLGLADNNEQFF.

This clonotype was seen a handful of times. The chain employs TRBV12-3 or TRBV12-4 and TRBJ2-7; 9 bases are a match to TRBD1. This CDR3 has 15 amino acids. The J segment lost 0 bases and the V segment lost 5 bases, leaving 5 bases of the junction unmatched. CDR3 sequence (DNA): TGTGCCAGCAGTGGGACAGGGACCCTCTCCTACGAGCAGTACTTC. It encodes CASSGTGTLSYEQYF.

CDR3 in amino acids: CASSVSWGAYQETQYF. In nucleotides, the CDR3 is TGTGCCAGCAGCGTATCCTGGGGGGCGTACCAAGAGACCCAGTACTTC. The chain uses TRBV9 and TRBJ2-5; D may correspond to TRBD1 or TRBD2 (6 bases each). The CDR3 covers 16 residues. The germline CDR1 and CDR2 sequences are SGDLS and YYNGEE. Trimming stripped 1 base from V and 0 bases from J, with 13 bases between.

This clonotype was observed a few times. The chain employs TRBV4-3 and TRBJ2-7, with D possibly being TRBD1 (6 bases). Germline lookup yields CDR1 LGHNA and CDR2 YSLEER. V was pared by 3 bases and J by 0 bases, with 24 bases between. The CDR3 totals 19 residues. This chain's CDR3 is CASSQHPPGQGLTSYEQYF. CDR3 nucleotides: TGCGCCAGCAGCCAGCACCCGCCGGGACAAGGCCTAACCTCCTACGAGCAGTACTTC.

This rearrangement joins TRBV7-9 to TRBJ2-2; 10 bases are shared with TRBD1. Germline V lookup: CDR1 SEHNR, CDR2 FQNEAQ (reference sequence). V lost 3 bases and J lost 5; bases outside the gene matches: 6. The CDR3 is 16 residues long. The CDR3 DNA reads TGTGCCAGCAGCTTCCAGACAGGGGGCGCGACCGGGGAGCTGTTTTTT. It is translated as CASSFQTGGATGELFF.

This rearrangement joins TRBV24-1 to TRBJ2-1; TRBD1 might be the D (6 bases). CDR3 length: 16 residues. V was clipped by 5 bases and J by 7 bases, with 20 bases between them. Germline V gives CDR1 KGHDR, CDR2 SFDVKD. CDR3 sequence: CATSGQADRRRNEQFF. The CDR3 DNA sequence: TGTGCCACCAGTGGACAGGCGGATAGGAGACGTAATGAGCAGTTCTTC.

The J gene is TRBJ2-5, the V gene TRBV6-5, with unresolved D. Germline-derived CDR1 and CDR2 are MNHEY and SVGAGI. V lost 0 bases and J lost 5, with 13 bases in between. The CDR3 is 15 residues long. The CDR3 region has the DNA TGTGCCAGCAGTTACTCCTTTAGAGAAACTGAGACCCAGTACTTC. Its translation is CASSYSFRETETQYF.

This clonotype turned up a few times. J is TRBJ2-3 and V is TRBV11-2; D might be TRBD2 (6 bases). The CDR3 covers 14 residues. Germline values: CDR1 SGHAT, CDR2 FQNNGV. V lost 6 bases, J lost 2 bases, and 12 bases lay in between. CDR3 nucleotide sequence: TGTGCCAGCAGACCACTAGCAGACACAGATACGCAGTATTTT. The encoded protein is CASRPLADTDTQYF. Full variable domain (outside the CDR3, taken from reference TRBV11-2 and TRBJ2-3): EAGVAQSPRYKIIEKRQSVAFWCNPISGHATLYWYQQILGQGPKLLIQFQNNGVVDDSQLPKDRFSAERLKGVDSTLKIQPAKLEDSAVYLCASRPLADTDTQYFGPGTRLTVL.

This clonotype was counted a few times. The chain carries TRBV12-3 or TRBV12-4 and TRBJ1-5, with 8 positions matching TRBD1. The CDR3 is 14 residues long. The junction had 6 bases not matched to a gene; V was cut back by 5 bases and J by 6 bases. CDR3 residues: CASSQGATSQPQHF. In DNA form, the CDR3 reads TGTGCCAGCAGTCAGGGGGCGACTAGTCAGCCCCAGCATTTT.

This clonotype was seen only a few times. The chain combines TRBV6-2 or TRBV6-3 with TRBJ1-1; weak D call: TRBD1 (5 bases). Per the germline V gene, CDR1 is MNHEY and CDR2 is SVGEGT. Trimming cost V 3 bases and J 8 bases, with 16 bases left between them. The length of the CDR3 is 14 residues. The CDR3 sequence is CASSYSGRSSEAFF. In DNA, the CDR3 is TGTGCCAGCAGTTATTCGGGACGGAGCTCCGAAGCTTTCTTT.

This sequence joins TRBV19 and TRBJ2-7; 7 nucleotides align to TRBD1. This CDR3 is 14 amino acids long. The germline gives CDR1 LNHDA, CDR2 SQIVND (reference sequence). With 7 bases clipped from V and 2 bases from J, the junction kept 8 bases outside the gene matches. CDR3 DNA sequence: TGTGCCAGTACCCCGGACAGGTCTACCTACGAGCAGTACTTC. Translating gives CASTPDRSTYEQYF. Full variable domain (outside the CDR3, taken from reference TRBV19 and TRBJ2-7): DGGITQSPKYLFRKEGQNVTLSCEQNLNHDAMYWYRQDPGQGLRLIYYSQIVNDFQKGDIAEGYSVSREKKESFPLTVTSAQKNPTAFYLCASTPDRSTYEQYFGPGTRLTVT.

The chain carries TRBV6-2 or TRBV6-3 and TRBJ1-5; D unclear. Per the germline V gene, CDR1 is MNHEY and CDR2 is SVGEGT. Between the trimmed V and J ends, which lost 4 bases and 5 bases, there was a span of 9 bases. The CDR3 has 13 residues. CDR3 sequence: CASSFDVYQPQHF. The CDR3 bases are TGTGCCAGCAGTTTCGACGTTTATCAGCCCCAGCATTTT.

J is TRBJ1-6 and V is TRBV28; TRBD1 matches at 10 bases. There are 16 residues in the CDR3. Germline assignment: CDR1 MDHEN and CDR2 SYDVKM. V shed 4 bases, J shed 5 bases, and the junction held 5 bases outside the gene matches. The CDR3 protein is CASSSDRGRDNSPLHF. In DNA, the CDR3 is TGTGCCAGCAGTTCCGACAGGGGGCGGGATAATTCACCCCTCCACTTT.

The J gene is TRBJ2-7, the V gene TRBV10-1, with D maybe TRBD1 (6 bases). Germline CDR1 is WNHNN and CDR2 is SYGVQD (reference sequence). The CDR3 runs 15 residues. With 3 bases removed from V and 2 bases from J, the gap between germline ends came to 14 bases. The CDR3 region has the DNA TGCGCCAGCAGTGAAGGACAGAACTTACCCTACGAGCAGTACGTC. This sequence encodes CASSEGQNLPYEQYV.

V gene TRBV7-9 combines with J gene TRBJ2-7; TRBD1 agrees at 7 bases. The length of the CDR3 is 16 residues. J gave up 5 bases and V 2 bases, and 12 bases lay outside the gene matches. Germline V gene lookup returns CDR1 SEHNR and CDR2 FQNEAQ (reference sequence). CDR3 protein: CASSLPAGGPMDEQYF. The CDR3 region has the DNA TGTGCCAGCAGCTTACCCGCAGGGGGTCCAATGGACGAGCAGTACTTC.

The V gene is TRBV7-2, the J gene TRBJ1-2; 8 positions agree with TRBD1. CDR1 is SGHTA and CDR2 is FQGNSA in the germline V gene. With 1 base clipped from V and 3 bases from J, the junction kept 4 bases outside the gene matches. The CDR3 loop spans 15 amino acids. The CDR3 protein is CASSLGGQGYYGYTF. Here the CDR3 DNA reads TGTGCCAGCAGCTTAGGCGGACAGGGCTACTATGGCTACACCTTC.

This clonotype was seen a handful of times. V usage is TRBV4-2 and J usage is TRBJ1-1; no clear D gene. The V gene's germline CDR1 is LGHNA and CDR2 YNFKEQ. The CDR3 has 15 amino acids. The V end was cut by 1 base, the J end by 1 base, with 10 bases between. CDR3 in amino acids: CASSQAIAGNTEAFF. DNA of the CDR3: TGTGCCAGCAGCCAAGCAATCGCAGGGAACACTGAAGCTTTCTTT.

V is TRBV12-3 or TRBV12-4 and J is TRBJ1-2, with 7 bases identical to TRBD1. V shed 6 bases, J shed 6 bases, and the junction held 7 bases outside the gene matches. This CDR3 contains 13 residues. The CDR3 loop reads CASRDDRVHGYTF. The CDR3 bases are TGTGCCAGCAGAGACGACAGGGTCCATGGCTACACCTTC.

The chain combines TRBV7-2 with TRBJ2-2; no definite D call. Looked up from germline, CDR1 is SGHTA and CDR2 is FQGNSA. V lost 2 bases to trimming and J lost 0 bases, with 16 bases between them. The CDR3 sequence is 18 residues long. CDR3 in DNA: TGTGCCAGCAGCTTAAGCAGCCCAGAACCCCCGAACACCGGGGAGCTGTTTTTT. This sequence encodes CASSLSSPEPPNTGELFF.

V and J are TRBV21-1 and TRBJ1-2. TRBV21-1 is a recognized pseudogene. The CDR3 loop spans 12 amino acids. The CDR3 coding sequence is TGTGCCAGCAGTGGGGCCCCAAGAGGCTACACCTTC. This sequence encodes CASSGAPRGYTF.

The genes are TRBV24-1 and TRBJ2-7; TRBD1 aligns across 9 bases. The CDR3 consists of 14 residues. Germline CDR1 is KGHDR and CDR2 is SFDVKD. The V gene end was trimmed by 9 bases and the J gene end by 5 bases; junction bases not matched to a gene: 10. Written as DNA, the CDR3 is TGTGCCACCGTTGTTGGGGACAGGGACCACGAGCAGTACTTC. This codes for CATVVGDRDHEQYF.

This rearrangement joins TRBV6-6 to TRBJ1-2; 8 nucleotides align to TRBD1. From germline, CDR1 is MNHNY and CDR2 SVGAGI (reference sequence). With 6 bases clipped from V and 8 bases from J, the junction kept 14 bases outside the gene matches. CDR3 length: 15 amino acids. Here the CDR3 reads CASRSGGQGYGGYTF. CDR3 coding DNA: TGTGCCAGCAGGTCCGGTGGACAGGGTTATGGGGGCTACACCTTC.

The chain employs TRBV6-2 or TRBV6-3 and TRBJ2-5; 10 positions match TRBD2. Trimming cost V 6 bases and J 2 bases; bases outside gene matches: 9. This CDR3 has 16 amino acids. Germline values: CDR1 MNHEY, CDR2 SVGEGT. CDR3 coding DNA: TGTGCCAGCAGCCGACCCCAGCGGGGGGGACAAGAGACCCAGTACTTC. Protein product: CASSRPQRGGQETQYF.

This clonotype came up a few times. The chain has TRBV28 and TRBJ2-5; no firm D call. From germline, CDR1 is MDHEN and CDR2 SYDVKM. The V and J ends lost 4 bases and 0 bases respectively, with 6 bases between them. The CDR3 has 13 residues. CDR3 sequence: CASSYPHQETQYF. DNA of the CDR3: TGTGCCAGCAGTTATCCGCACCAAGAGACCCAGTACTTC.

The V and J genes are TRBV2 and TRBJ1-2, with no clear D. Trimming removed 6 bases at V and 1 base at J, with 18 bases between. In germline, CDR1 is SNHLY, CDR2 FYNNEI. The CDR3 is made up of 16 amino acids. DNA for the CDR3: TGTGCCAGCAGCCAGATTAATGGGATTCGTAACTATGGCTACACCTTC. It encodes CASSQINGIRNYGYTF.